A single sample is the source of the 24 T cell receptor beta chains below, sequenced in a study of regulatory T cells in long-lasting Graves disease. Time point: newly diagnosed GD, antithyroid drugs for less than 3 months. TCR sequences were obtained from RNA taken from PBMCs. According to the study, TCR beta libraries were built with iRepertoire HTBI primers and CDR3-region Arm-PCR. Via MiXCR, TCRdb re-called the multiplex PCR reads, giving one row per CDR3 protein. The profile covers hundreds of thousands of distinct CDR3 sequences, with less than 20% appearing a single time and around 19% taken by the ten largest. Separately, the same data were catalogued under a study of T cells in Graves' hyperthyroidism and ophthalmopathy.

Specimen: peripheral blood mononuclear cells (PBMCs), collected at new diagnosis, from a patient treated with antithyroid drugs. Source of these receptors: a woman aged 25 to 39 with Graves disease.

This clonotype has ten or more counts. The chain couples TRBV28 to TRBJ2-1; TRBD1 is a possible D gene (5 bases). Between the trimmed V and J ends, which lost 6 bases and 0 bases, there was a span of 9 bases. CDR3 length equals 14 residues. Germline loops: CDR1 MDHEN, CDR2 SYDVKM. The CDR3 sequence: CASRQVSSYNEQFF. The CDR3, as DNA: TGTGCCAGCAGACAGGTCAGCTCCTACAATGAGCAGTTCTTC.

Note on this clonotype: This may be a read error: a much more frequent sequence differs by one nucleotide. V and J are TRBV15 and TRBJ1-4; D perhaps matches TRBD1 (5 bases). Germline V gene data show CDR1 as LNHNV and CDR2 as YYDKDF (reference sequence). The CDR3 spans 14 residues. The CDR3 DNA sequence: TGTGCCACCAGCACCTTAGACAGAAATGAAAAACTGCTTTTT. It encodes CATSTLDRNEKLLF.

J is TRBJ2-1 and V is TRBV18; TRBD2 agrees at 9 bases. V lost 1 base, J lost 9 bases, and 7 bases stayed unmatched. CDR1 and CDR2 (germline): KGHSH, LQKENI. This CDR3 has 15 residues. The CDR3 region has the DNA TGTGCCAGCTCACCACAGGGCGGGAGGGCAAGTGAGCAGTTCTTC. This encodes CASSPQGGRASEQFF.

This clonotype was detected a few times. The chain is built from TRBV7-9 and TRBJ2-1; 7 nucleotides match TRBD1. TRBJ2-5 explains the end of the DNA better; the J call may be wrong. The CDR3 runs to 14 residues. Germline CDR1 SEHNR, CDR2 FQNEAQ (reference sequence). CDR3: CASSLNRGRETQYF. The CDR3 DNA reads TGTGCCAGCAGCCTAAACAGGGGTCGAGAGACCCAGTACTTC.

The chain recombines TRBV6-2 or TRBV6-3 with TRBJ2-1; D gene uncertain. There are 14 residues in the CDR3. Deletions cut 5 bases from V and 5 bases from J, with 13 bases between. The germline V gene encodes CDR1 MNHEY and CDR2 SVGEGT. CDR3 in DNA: TGTGCCAGCAGTGATCTGAGGCGGAACAATGAGCAGTTCTTC. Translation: CASSDLRRNNEQFF.

The CDR3 DNA sequence: TGTGCCAGCAGCTTAGCATCGGGACAGGGACATCAGCCCCAGCATTTT. It encodes CASSLASGQGHQPQHF. The chain employs TRBV7-2 and TRBJ1-5; 9 bases agree with TRBD1. Trimming took 0 bases from V and 5 from J; bases not matched to a gene: 5. This CDR3 region has 16 residues. Germline values: CDR1 SGHTA, CDR2 FQGNSA.

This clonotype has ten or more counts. Here the CDR3 reads CSAEGVYSGNTIYF. CDR3 bases: TGCAGTGCTGAGGGGGTCTACTCTGGAAACACCATATATTTT. The chain combines TRBV20-1 with TRBJ1-3, with TRBD1 as a possible D gene (6 bases). This CDR3 contains 14 residues. V was pared by 5 bases and J by 0 bases, with 11 bases between. CDR1 and CDR2 from the germline V gene are DFQATT and SNEGSKA (reference sequence).

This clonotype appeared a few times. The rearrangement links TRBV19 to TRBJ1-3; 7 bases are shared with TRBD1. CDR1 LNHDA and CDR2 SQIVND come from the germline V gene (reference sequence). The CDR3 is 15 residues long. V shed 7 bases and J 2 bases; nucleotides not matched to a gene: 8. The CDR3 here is CASNLGTAAGNTIYF. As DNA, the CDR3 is TGTGCCAGTAACCTCGGGACAGCGGCTGGAAACACCATATATTTT.

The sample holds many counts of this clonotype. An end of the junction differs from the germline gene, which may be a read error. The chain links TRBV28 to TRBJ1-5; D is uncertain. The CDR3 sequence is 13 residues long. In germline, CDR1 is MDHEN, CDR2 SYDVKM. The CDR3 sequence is CASSLLGNQPQHF. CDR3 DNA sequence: TGTGCCAGCAGCTTATTGGGGAATCAGCCCCAGCATTTT.

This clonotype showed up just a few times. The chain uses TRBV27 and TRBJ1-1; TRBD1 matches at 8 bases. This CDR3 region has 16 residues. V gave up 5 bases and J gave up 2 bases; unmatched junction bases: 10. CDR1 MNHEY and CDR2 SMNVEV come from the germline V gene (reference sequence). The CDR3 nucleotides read TGTGCCAGCAGTCCTACGTCGGGACAGGTAAACACTGAAGCTTTCTTT. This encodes CASSPTSGQVNTEAFF.

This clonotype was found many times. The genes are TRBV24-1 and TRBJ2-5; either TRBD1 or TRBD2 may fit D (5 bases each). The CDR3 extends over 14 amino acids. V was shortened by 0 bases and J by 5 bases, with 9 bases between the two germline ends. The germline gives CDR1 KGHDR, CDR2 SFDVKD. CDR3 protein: CATSDLTGGETQYF. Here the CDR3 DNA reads TGTGCCACCAGTGATTTGACAGGCGGGGAGACCCAGTACTTC.

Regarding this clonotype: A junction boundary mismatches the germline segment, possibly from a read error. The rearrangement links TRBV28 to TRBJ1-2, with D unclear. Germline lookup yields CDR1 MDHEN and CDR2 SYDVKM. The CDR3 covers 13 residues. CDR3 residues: CAGSLVPATGYTF. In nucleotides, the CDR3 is TGTGCCGGCAGTTTAGTACCAGCAACTGGCTACACCTTC.

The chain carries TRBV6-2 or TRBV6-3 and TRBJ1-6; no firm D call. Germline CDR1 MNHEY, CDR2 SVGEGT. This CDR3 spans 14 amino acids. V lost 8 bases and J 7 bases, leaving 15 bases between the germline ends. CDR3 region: CASSTGLVNSPLHF. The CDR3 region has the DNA TGTGCCAGCTCGACCGGGCTAGTCAATTCACCCCTCCACTTT.

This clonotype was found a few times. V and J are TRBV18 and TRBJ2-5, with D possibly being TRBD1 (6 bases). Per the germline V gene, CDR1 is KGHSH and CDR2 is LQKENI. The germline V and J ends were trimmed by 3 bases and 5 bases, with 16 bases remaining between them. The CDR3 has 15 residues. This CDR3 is CASSPGTPGQETQYF. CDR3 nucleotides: TGTGCCAGCTCACCGGGGACACCTGGGCAGGAGACCCAGTACTTC.

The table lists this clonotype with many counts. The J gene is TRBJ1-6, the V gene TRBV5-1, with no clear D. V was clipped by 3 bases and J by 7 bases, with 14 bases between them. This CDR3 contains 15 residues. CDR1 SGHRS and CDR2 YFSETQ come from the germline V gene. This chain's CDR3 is CASSSYTAQNSPLHF. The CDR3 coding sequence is TGCGCCAGCAGCTCCTACACCGCTCAGAATTCACCCCTCCACTTT.

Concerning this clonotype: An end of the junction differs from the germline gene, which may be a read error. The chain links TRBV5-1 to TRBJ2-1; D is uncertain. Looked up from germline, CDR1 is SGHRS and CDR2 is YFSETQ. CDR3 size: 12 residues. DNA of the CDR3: TGTGCCAGCAGCTTGGTTCTCGATGAGCAGTTCTTC. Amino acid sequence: CASSLVLDEQFF.

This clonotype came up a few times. This CDR3 reads CASSQTTGRSTEAFF. The DNA for the CDR3 is TGTGCCAGCAGCCAAACAACAGGGAGATCCACTGAAGCTTTCTTT. V gene TRBV14 combines with J gene TRBJ1-1, with D possibly TRBD1 on 6 matching bases. Germline CDR1 is SGHDN and CDR2 is FVKESK. This CDR3 comprises 15 residues. Trimming removed 2 bases at V and 4 bases at J, with 14 bases between.

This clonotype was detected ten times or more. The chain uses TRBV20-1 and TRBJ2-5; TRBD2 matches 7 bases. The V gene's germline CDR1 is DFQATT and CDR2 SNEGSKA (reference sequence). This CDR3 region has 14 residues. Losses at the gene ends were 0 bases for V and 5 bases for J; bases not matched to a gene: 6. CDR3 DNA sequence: TGCAGTGCTAGAGATCGGAAGGGAGGGGAGACCCAGTACTTC. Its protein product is CSARDRKGGETQYF.

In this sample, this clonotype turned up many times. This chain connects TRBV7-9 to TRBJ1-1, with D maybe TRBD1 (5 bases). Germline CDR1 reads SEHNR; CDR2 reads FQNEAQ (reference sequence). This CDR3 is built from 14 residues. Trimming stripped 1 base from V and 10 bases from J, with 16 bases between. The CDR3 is CASSLGQQLGVAFF. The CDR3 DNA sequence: TGTGCCAGCAGCTTAGGCCAGCAACTAGGGGTAGCTTTCTTT.

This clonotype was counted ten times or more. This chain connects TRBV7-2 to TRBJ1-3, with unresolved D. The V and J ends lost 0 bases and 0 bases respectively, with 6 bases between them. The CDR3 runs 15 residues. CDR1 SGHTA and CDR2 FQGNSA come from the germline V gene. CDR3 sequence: CASSLALSSGNTIYF. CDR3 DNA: TGTGCCAGCAGCTTAGCGCTCAGCTCTGGAAACACCATATATTTT.

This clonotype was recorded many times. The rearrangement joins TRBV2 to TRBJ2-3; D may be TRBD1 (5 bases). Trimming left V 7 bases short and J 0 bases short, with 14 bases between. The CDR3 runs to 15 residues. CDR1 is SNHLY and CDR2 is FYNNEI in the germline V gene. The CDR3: CASKQELTSTDTQYF. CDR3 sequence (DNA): TGTGCCAGCAAACAGGAGCTTACTAGCACAGATACGCAGTATTTT.

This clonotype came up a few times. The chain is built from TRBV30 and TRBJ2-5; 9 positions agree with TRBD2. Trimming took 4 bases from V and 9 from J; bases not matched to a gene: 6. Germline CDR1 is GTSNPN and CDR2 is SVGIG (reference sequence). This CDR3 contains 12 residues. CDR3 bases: TGTGCCTGGAATTTGGCTAGCGGGGCCCAGTACTTC. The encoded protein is CAWNLASGAQYF.

CDR3 nucleotides: TGTGCCAGTAGTCTCTGGGAACAAGAGACCCAGTACTTC. This sequence encodes CASSLWEQETQYF. J is TRBJ2-5 and V is TRBV19; D remains ambiguous. This CDR3 spans 13 amino acids. V was cut by 5 bases and J by 2 bases, with 9 bases left in between. The germline gives CDR1 LNHDA, CDR2 SQIVND (reference sequence).

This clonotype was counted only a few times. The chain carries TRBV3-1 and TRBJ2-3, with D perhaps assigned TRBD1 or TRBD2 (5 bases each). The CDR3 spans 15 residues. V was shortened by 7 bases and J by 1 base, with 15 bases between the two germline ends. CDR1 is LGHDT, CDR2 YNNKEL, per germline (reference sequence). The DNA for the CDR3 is TGTGCCAGCACCCTGAGGGGATCCCGCACAGATACGCAGTATTTT. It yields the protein CASTLRGSRTDTQYF.